This TCR beta chain was sequenced in a study of post-analysis software for immune sequencing data. The wider study: Included courses were relapsing-remitting and secondary progressive multiple sclerosis; progressive-relapsing multiple sclerosis was also included.

The V and J ends lost 0 bases and 6 bases respectively, with 17 bases between them. The CDR3 spans 16 residues. CDR1 is SGHRS, CDR2 YFSETQ, per germline. This clonotype appeared once. Its target is not known. Unique-molecular-identifier-tagged TCR beta cDNA libraries were used. TCRdb called the PCR reads again in MiXCR, with one record for every CDR3 protein. Of hundreds of thousands of distinct CDR3 sequences in the sample, 55% to 60% were seen once. Study-level results: The F measure placed samples prepared in the same batch into strongly shared clusters. Among multiple sclerosis patients, normalized Chao1 diversity was significantly below that of controls. Higher frequency in patients than in controls was seen for about five TRBV segments, with TRBV5-6, TRBV5-1 and TRBV20-1 among them.

The chain couples TRBV5-1 to TRBJ2-3; D uncertain. The receptor comes from a girl aged 2-10 years with multiple sclerosis. The sequenced sample consisted of blood. CDR3 sequence reads: CASSLANAVVHDTQYF. In nucleotides, the CDR3 is TGCGCCAGCAGCTTGGCCAACGCCGTAGTTCACGATACGCAGTATTTT.